The source of this TCR beta chain is a study of human T cells and chemical hapten exposure. Study-level findings and limits: Expanded TCR sets contained significantly more large CDR3 similarity clusters than controls. Sensitization with DPC brought no change to TCRs above 1 in 1000 in frequency. PT1 expanded TCR counts correlated positively with patch test score.

The time point here: patch test 2, 6 weeks after DPC sensitization. Treatment denoted: therapeutic diphenylcyclopropenone sensitization with weekly scalp DPC. The library gave individual cDNA molecules unique molecular identifiers. TCRdb re-derived calls from the RACE reads in MiXCR, one entry per CDR3 protein. Here the sample spans around 82,000 distinct CDR3 sequences, 6.6% being singletons. The germline V gene encodes CDR1 MGHRA and CDR2 YSYEKL. The CDR3 spans 18 residues. J lost 4 bases, V lost 4 bases, and 17 bases had no gene match. This clonotype was recorded at least ten times. Its antigen is unidentified.

The chain couples TRBV4-1 to TRBJ2-3, with 7 bases that match TRBD1. The input for sequencing was whole blood, taken in connection with sensitization to the hapten diphenylcyclopropenone (DPC). The clonotype originates from a woman in her 30s with alopecia areata. Some clones in this sample may be carry-over from other donors' samples. The CDR3 DNA sequence: TGCGCCAGCAGCCCAGTGAGTTACCCAACACAGGGGTCAGATACGCAGTATTTT. Translating gives CASSPVSYPTQGSDTQYF.